A selection of T cell receptor beta chains follows, all from one sample in a study of beta chain features in type 1 diabetes. Sequencing used immunoSEQ multiplex PCR; TCRdb keeps in-frame clones, though not all of them. Seen here are about 400,000 clones, over 9.5% observed once, and the top ten hold under 0.02%. Sequencing was done on a sample of naive CD4+ T cells from blood. The source is a man younger than 30 in good health. Both conserved end residues are part of each CDR3. The order of the fields is CDR3 protein, CDR3 DNA, J gene, V gene, D gene, clone size. D genes are given only for firm matches. Size tells how often a clone was seen (once, few, many) or the class of an expanded clone, and some rows leave it out.

cdr3_aa: CSVGGYEQYF
cdr3_nt: TGCAGTGTCGGCGGGTACGAGCAGTACTTC
j_call: TRBJ2-7
v_call: TRBV20-1
d_call: NA
clone_size: NA

cdr3_aa: CASSPEQGATDTQYF
cdr3_nt: TGTGCCAGCAGCCCGGAACAGGGGGCAACAGATACGCAGTATTTT
j_call: TRBJ2-3
v_call: TRBV6-6
d_call: TRBD1
clone_size: few

cdr3_aa: CAWSVRDTQYF
cdr3_nt: TGTGCCTGGAGTGTCAGAGATACGCAGTATTTT
j_call: TRBJ2-3
v_call: TRBV30
d_call: NA
clone_size: NA

cdr3_aa: CASSFLGGPGEQYF
cdr3_nt: TGTGCCAGCAGCTTTTTGGGGGGGCCGGGGGAGCAGTACTTC
j_call: TRBJ2-7
v_call: TRBV5-6
d_call: NA
clone_size: NA

cdr3_aa: CASSLRQATNEKLFF
cdr3_nt: TGTGCCAGCAGCTTAAGACAGGCAACTAATGAAAAACTGTTTTTT
j_call: TRBJ1-4
v_call: TRBV7-8
d_call: NA
clone_size: NA

cdr3_aa: CASSSSQQRSTDTQYF
cdr3_nt: TGTGCCAGCAGCTCCTCCCAACAGCGGAGCACAGATACGCAGTATTTT
j_call: TRBJ2-3
v_call: TRBV13
d_call: NA
clone_size: NA

cdr3_aa: CAIKDRMNTEAFF
cdr3_nt: TGTGCCATCAAGGACAGAATGAACACTGAAGCTTTCTTT
j_call: TRBJ1-1
v_call: TRBV19
d_call: NA
clone_size: NA

cdr3_aa: CASKPGQFGDNEQFF
cdr3_nt: TGTGCCAGCAAACCCGGACAGTTTGGTGACAATGAGCAGTTCTTC
j_call: TRBJ2-1
v_call: TRBV11-1
d_call: NA
clone_size: few

cdr3_aa: CASSQEHRGTEAFF
cdr3_nt: TGCGCCAGCAGCCAAGAGCATAGGGGCACTGAAGCTTTCTTT
j_call: TRBJ1-1
v_call: TRBV4-3
d_call: NA
clone_size: few

cdr3_aa: CASSVSGPPTYEQYF
cdr3_nt: TGCGCCAGCAGCGTTAGCGGGCCCCCCACCTACGAGCAGTACTTC
j_call: TRBJ2-7
v_call: TRBV5-1
d_call: TRBD2
clone_size: few

cdr3_aa: CASTGTLYGYTF
cdr3_nt: TGTGCCAGCACGGGGACTCTCTATGGCTACACCTTC
j_call: TRBJ1-2
v_call: TRBV28
d_call: NA
clone_size: few

cdr3_aa: CASAGSGAYEQYF
cdr3_nt: TGTGCCAGCGCAGGAAGCGGGGCCTACGAGCAGTACTTC
j_call: TRBJ2-7
v_call: TRBV27
d_call: TRBD2
clone_size: few

cdr3_aa: CASSGGLLAGGQDTQYF
cdr3_nt: TGTGCCAGCAGTGGTGGTTTACTAGCGGGAGGGCAAGATACGCAGTATTTT
j_call: TRBJ2-3
v_call: TRBV28
d_call: TRBD2
clone_size: NA

cdr3_aa: CASSPTSGSAYEQYF
cdr3_nt: TGTGCCAGCAGTCCGACTAGCGGGAGTGCCTACGAGCAGTACTTC
j_call: TRBJ2-7
v_call: TRBV28
d_call: TRBD2
clone_size: NA

cdr3_aa: CASSAWDRGLGNQPQHF
cdr3_nt: TGTGCCAGCAGTGCCTGGGACAGGGGATTGGGCAATCAGCCCCAGCATTTT
j_call: TRBJ1-5
v_call: TRBV28
d_call: TRBD1
clone_size: NA

cdr3_aa: CASSSGGYRAHFEQYF
cdr3_nt: TGTGCCAGCAGCTCGGGGGGCTACAGGGCTCATTTCGAGCAGTACTTC
j_call: TRBJ2-7
v_call: TRBV13
d_call: NA
clone_size: few

cdr3_aa: CASSRGSEAFF
cdr3_nt: TGTGCCAGCAGCCGCGGGTCTGAAGCTTTCTTT
j_call: TRBJ1-1
v_call: TRBV7-9
d_call: NA
clone_size: NA

cdr3_aa: CASSQPGGNEQFF
cdr3_nt: TGCGCCAGCAGCCAACCGGGAGGCAATGAGCAGTTCTTC
j_call: TRBJ2-1
v_call: TRBV23-1
d_call: TRBD2
clone_size: few

cdr3_aa: CASSSGRLPDTQYF
cdr3_nt: TGTGCCAGCAGCTCGGGAAGACTTCCAGATACGCAGTATTTT
j_call: TRBJ2-3
v_call: TRBV5-4
d_call: NA
clone_size: NA

cdr3_aa: CASRPDRVNTEAFF
cdr3_nt: TGTGCCAGCAGGCCCGACAGGGTCAACACTGAAGCTTTCTTT
j_call: TRBJ1-1
v_call: TRBV6-4
d_call: TRBD1
clone_size: NA

cdr3_aa: CASTGRGGETNEKLFF
cdr3_nt: TGTGCCAGCACTGGGCGTGGGGGGGAGACTAATGAAAAACTGTTTTTT
j_call: TRBJ1-4
v_call: TRBV6-6
d_call: NA
clone_size: NA

cdr3_aa: CASSMSGTNTYEQYF
cdr3_nt: TGTGCCAGCAGCATGTCCGGGACAAATACCTACGAGCAGTACTTC
j_call: TRBJ2-7
v_call: TRBV7-3
d_call: NA
clone_size: few

cdr3_aa: CASSPIQGETQYF
cdr3_nt: TGTGCCAGCTCACCAATACAGGGGGAGACCCAGTACTTC
j_call: TRBJ2-5
v_call: TRBV18
d_call: TRBD1
clone_size: NA

cdr3_aa: CASSPEAGESYEQYF
cdr3_nt: TGCGCCAGCAGCCCAGAGGCGGGGGAGTCCTACGAGCAGTACTTC
j_call: TRBJ2-7
v_call: TRBV4-3
d_call: TRBD2
clone_size: few

cdr3_aa: CASSLEIPDTQYF
cdr3_nt: TGCGCCAGCAGTCTAGAAATCCCAGATACGCAGTATTTT
j_call: TRBJ2-3
v_call: TRBV4-3
d_call: NA
clone_size: NA

cdr3_aa: CATSGYSTNTGELFF
cdr3_nt: TGTGCCACCAGCGGATACAGTACCAACACCGGGGAGCTGTTTTTT
j_call: TRBJ2-2
v_call: TRBV15
d_call: NA
clone_size: NA

cdr3_aa: CASSPSKEVGDNEQFF
cdr3_nt: TGTGCCAGCAGCCCAAGCAAGGAGGTTGGGGACAATGAGCAGTTCTTC
j_call: TRBJ2-1
v_call: TRBV4-2
d_call: NA
clone_size: NA

cdr3_aa: CASSLDGQPSYEQYF
cdr3_nt: TGTGCCAGCAGCTTAGATGGGCAGCCTTCCTACGAGCAGTACTTC
j_call: TRBJ2-7
v_call: TRBV7-9
d_call: NA
clone_size: NA

cdr3_aa: CASSLRAYEQYF
cdr3_nt: TGTGCCAGCAGCTTAAGAGCCTACGAGCAGTACTTC
j_call: TRBJ2-7
v_call: TRBV7-9
d_call: NA
clone_size: few

cdr3_aa: CASSLVGTKGYEQYF
cdr3_nt: TGTGCCAGCAGCTTAGTTGGGACAAAGGGCTACGAGCAGTACTTC
j_call: TRBJ2-7
v_call: TRBV7-6
d_call: NA
clone_size: NA

cdr3_aa: CASRPENAGIYGYTF
cdr3_nt: TGTGCCAGCAGGCCCGAGAACGCCGGTATCTATGGCTACACCTTC
j_call: TRBJ1-2
v_call: TRBV6-6
d_call: NA
clone_size: few

cdr3_aa: CASSQLTVQETQYF
cdr3_nt: TGTGCCAGCAGTCAACTGACAGTCCAAGAGACCCAGTACTTC
j_call: TRBJ2-5
v_call: TRBV25-1
d_call: NA
clone_size: NA

cdr3_aa: CASSRIGSGGFYNEQFF
cdr3_nt: TGCGCCAGCAGCCGGATAGGTAGCGGGGGCTTCTACAATGAGCAGTTCTTC
j_call: TRBJ2-1
v_call: TRBV4-3
d_call: TRBD2
clone_size: NA

cdr3_aa: CAWRPGREKLFF
cdr3_nt: TGTGCCTGGAGGCCAGGGCGGGAAAAACTGTTTTTT
j_call: TRBJ1-4
v_call: TRBV30
d_call: NA
clone_size: NA

cdr3_aa: CAWSVLSTGTQYF
cdr3_nt: TGTGCCTGGAGTGTACTTTCTACGGGGACCCAGTACTTC
j_call: TRBJ2-5
v_call: TRBV30
d_call: NA
clone_size: NA

cdr3_aa: CASSPVAGGPETQYF
cdr3_nt: TGTGCCAGCAGTCCCGTGGCGGGAGGGCCGGAGACCCAGTACTTC
j_call: TRBJ2-5
v_call: TRBV6-5
d_call: TRBD2
clone_size: NA

cdr3_aa: CASSFLLAGAPSTDTQYF
cdr3_nt: TGTGCCAGCAGTTTTCTCCTAGCGGGGGCCCCTAGCACAGATACGCAGTATTTT
j_call: TRBJ2-3
v_call: TRBV28
d_call: TRBD2
clone_size: few

cdr3_aa: CATSRGGQGGGYTF
cdr3_nt: TGTGCCACCAGCAGAGGGGGACAGGGGGGTGGCTACACCTTC
j_call: TRBJ1-2
v_call: TRBV15
d_call: TRBD1
clone_size: once

cdr3_aa: CSVELRRDTGELFF
cdr3_nt: TGCAGCGTTGAACTGCGGAGGGACACCGGGGAGCTGTTTTTT
j_call: TRBJ2-2
v_call: TRBV29-1
d_call: NA
clone_size: few

cdr3_aa: CASRESGNTYEQYF
cdr3_nt: TGTGCCAGCAGGGAAAGCGGCAATACCTACGAGCAGTACTTC
j_call: TRBJ2-7
v_call: TRBV7-9
d_call: NA
clone_size: few

cdr3_aa: CASSVAGGQNYGYTF
cdr3_nt: TGTGCCAGCAGCGTAGCAGGGGGCCAGAACTATGGCTACACCTTC
j_call: TRBJ1-2
v_call: TRBV9
d_call: TRBD1
clone_size: NA

cdr3_aa: CASSAGGAGGSRRNIQYF
cdr3_nt: TGTGCCAGCAGCGCAGGCGGGGCAGGGGGCAGCCGTAGAAACATTCAGTACTTC
j_call: TRBJ2-4
v_call: TRBV7-2
d_call: TRBD1
clone_size: few